The next 16 T cell receptor beta chains were all read from a single sample in a study of blood T cell repertoires in COVID-19. TCRdb keeps only in-frame clones here, not all; method: immunoSEQ multiplex PCR. The data show nearly 25,000 clones, 92% seen once. The sequencing sample was made of peripheral blood. The receptors shown here come from a man aged 65 to 85 with active COVID-19.

The V and J genes are TRBV28 and TRBJ2-1, with TRBD2 as a possible D gene (9 bases). CDR1 and CDR2 (germline): MDHEN, SYDVKM. This CDR3 is built from 16 residues. Trimming pared 6 bases from V and 10 bases from J, leaving 25 bases between. DNA for the CDR3: TGTGCCAGCAGAACCAGGGGGCGGGAGGGCCAACGAGAGCAGTTCTTC. Protein product: CASRTRGREGQREQFF.

The chain is built from TRBV2 and TRBJ2-7, with D possibly matching TRBD1 (6 bases). The germline V gene has CDR1 SNHLY and CDR2 FYNNEI. V was clipped by 7 bases and J by 3 bases, with 16 bases between them. The CDR3 runs to 14 residues. For the CDR3, the DNA is TGTGCCAGCATGTCAAGAGGACAGAGCTACGAGCAGTACTTC. Translation gives CASMSRGQSYEQYF. Supplemented by reference TRBV2 and TRBJ2-7, the full variable domain reads EPEVTQTPSHQVTQMGQEVILRCVPISNHLYFYWYRQILGQKVEFLVSFYNNEISEKSEIFDDQFSVERPDGSNFTLKIRSTKLEDSAMYFCASMSRGQSYEQYFGPGTRLTVT.

This clone was seen more than once but under ten times. The chain carries TRBV29-1 and TRBJ1-1, with D perhaps TRBD1 (6 bases). CDR1 SQVTM and CDR2 ANQGSEA come from the germline V gene. Deletions cut 7 bases from V and 1 base from J, with 13 bases between. There are 13 residues in the CDR3. CDR3 amino acids: CSGWRTANTEAFF. The CDR3 DNA reads as TGCAGCGGCTGGCGGACAGCGAACACTGAAGCTTTCTTT.

This clone has just one count. V gene TRBV5-8 combines with J gene TRBJ2-2; no clear D gene. Trimming removed 4 bases from V and 6 bases from J, with 16 bases in between. Germline V gives CDR1 SGHTS, CDR2 YDEGEE. The CDR3 consists of 15 residues. CDR3 sequence (DNA): TGTGCCAGCAGCGGAATACAGCTTATGTCCGGGGAGCTGTTTTTT. Translation: CASSGIQLMSGELFF.

J is TRBJ2-2 and V is TRBV3-1 (or the pseudogene TRBV3-2), with 9 bases lining up with TRBD1. Trimming took 5 bases from V and 4 from J; bases not matched to a gene: 14. Germline V CDR1 and CDR2: LGHDT, YNNKEL (reference sequence). The length of the CDR3 is 18 residues. The CDR3 nucleotides are TGTGCCAGCAGCGACCGGGACAGGGACCCATTTAGCACCGGGGAGCTGTTTTTT. Translation: CASSDRDRDPFSTGELFF.

Only one count was recorded for this clone. The rearrangement links TRBV18 to TRBJ1-2; 9 bases agree with TRBD1. The ends lost 3 bases at V and 6 bases at J; junction bases unmatched: 11. This CDR3 has 16 residues. CDR1 and CDR2 (germline): KGHSH, LQKENI. The CDR3 bases are TGTGCCAGCTCACCGTCTCGACAGGGGGTTCGCGATGGCTACACCTTC. Translated, it gives CASSPSRQGVRDGYTF. Supplemented by reference TRBV18 and TRBJ1-2, the full variable domain reads NAGVMQNPRHLVRRRGQEARLRCSPMKGHSHVYWYRQLPEEGLKFMVYLQKENIIDESGMPKERFSAEFPKEGPSILRIQQVVRGDSAAYFCASSPSRQGVRDGYTFGSGTRLTVV.

V is TRBV18 and J is TRBJ1-4; TRBD1 is a possible D gene (5 bases). The V and J ends lost 6 bases and 0 bases respectively, with 14 bases between them. The CDR3 has 16 residues. Germline V gene sequence: CDR1 KGHSH, CDR2 LQKENI. The CDR3 region has the DNA TGTGCCAGCTCCAACCAGGGTGGTGCAACTAATGAAAAACTGTTTTTT. Translated, it gives CASSNQGGATNEKLFF.

The chain has TRBV7-2 and TRBJ2-3; 8 bases are shared with TRBD2. CDR3 length: 14 amino acids. The germline V gene encodes CDR1 SGHTA and CDR2 FQGNSA. V was clipped by 2 bases and J by 5 bases; unmatched bases: 3. This CDR3 is CASSLREGVDTQYF. The CDR3 nucleotides are TGTGCCAGCAGCTTACGGGAGGGAGTAGATACGCAGTATTTT. The full variable domain, completed using reference TRBV7-2 and TRBJ2-3, is GAGVSQSPSNKVTEKGKDVELRCDPISGHTALYWYRQSLGQGLEFLIYFQGNSAPDKSGLPSDRFSAERTGGSVSTLTIQRTQQEDSAVYLCASSLREGVDTQYFGPGTRLTVL.

The chain has TRBV6-6 and TRBJ2-1; 8 bases are shared with TRBD2. Germline V gene data show CDR1 as MNHNY and CDR2 as SVGAGI (reference sequence). The ends lost 4 bases at V and 9 bases at J; junction bases unmatched: 11. The CDR3 consists of 15 residues. The CDR3: CASSSGTRAGGEQFF. The DNA of the CDR3 is TGTGCCAGCAGTTCCGGGACAAGGGCGGGGGGTGAGCAGTTCTTC.

CDR3 nucleotide sequence: TGTGCCAGCCGGGACAGGGGGCAAACTGAAGCTTTCTTT. It specifies CASRDRGQTEAFF. The rearrangement uses TRBV14 and TRBJ1-1; TRBD1 matches at 12 bases. With 8 bases clipped from V and 5 bases from J, the junction kept 3 bases outside the gene matches. Germline CDR1 SGHDN, CDR2 FVKESK. CDR3 length: 13 amino acids.

The chain uses TRBV7-9 and TRBJ2-3; 7 bases map to TRBD1. V trimming: 3 bases; J trimming: 0 bases; junction bases outside the gene matches: 9. Looked up from germline, CDR1 is SEHNR and CDR2 is FQNEAQ (reference sequence). The CDR3 totals 17 residues. Here the CDR3 reads CASSFSAPGQSTDTQYF. CDR3 sequence (DNA): TGTGCCAGCAGCTTTTCGGCTCCGGGACAGAGCACAGATACGCAGTATTTT.

The rearrangement joins TRBV19 to TRBJ2-6; 9 nucleotides agree with TRBD1. This CDR3 spans 17 amino acids. CDR1 LNHDA and CDR2 SQIVND come from the germline V gene (reference sequence). Losses at the gene ends were 5 bases for V and 1 base for J; bases not matched to a gene: 6. The CDR3 here is CASSFGQGRSGANVLTF. CDR3 nucleotides: TGTGCCAGTAGTTTCGGACAGGGGCGGTCTGGGGCCAACGTCCTGACTTTC.

The CDR3 here is CSVAGGEDTGELFF. The CDR3 DNA reads TGCAGCGTTGCCGGGGGGGAGGACACCGGGGAGCTGTTTTTT. The chain links TRBV29-1 to TRBJ2-2; 8 positions agree with TRBD2. After removal of 4 bases from V and 3 bases from J, the junction contained 4 bases not matched to a gene. Per the germline V gene, CDR1 is SQVTM and CDR2 is ANQGSEA. CDR3 length: 14 residues.

The V call is TRBV6-2 or TRBV6-3, the J call TRBJ2-7, with 8 bases aligning to TRBD2. Germline assignment: CDR1 MNHEY and CDR2 SVGEGT. This CDR3 has 16 residues. V was clipped by 2 bases and J by 0 bases; unmatched bases: 6. The CDR3 coding sequence is TGTGCCAGCAGTTACCGGCGGGAGGACCACTCCTACGAGCAGTACTTC. It codes for CASSYRREDHSYEQYF.

The chain links TRBV28 to TRBJ2-7; D gene uncertain. V lost 7 bases to trimming and J lost 4 bases, with 8 bases between them. The CDR3 spans 11 residues. Germline V lookup: CDR1 MDHEN, CDR2 SYDVKM. CDR3 nucleotide sequence: TGTGCCAGCACGCAGGCTTACGAGCAGTACTTC. Translation gives CASTQAYEQYF. Combining the CDR3 with reference TRBV28 and TRBJ2-7 gives the whole variable domain DVKVTQSSRYLVKRTGEKVFLECVQDMDHENMFWYRQDPGLGLRLIYFSYDVKMKEKGDIPEGYSVSREKKERFSLILESASTNQTSMYLCASTQAYEQYFGPGTRLTVT.

J is TRBJ1-4 and V is TRBV5-8; tentatively, D is TRBD1 (5 bases). V lost 3 bases and J 3 bases, leaving 12 bases between the germline ends. Germline assignment: CDR1 SGHTS and CDR2 YDEGEE. The CDR3 is 15 amino acids. CDR3 sequence (DNA): TGTGCCAGCAGCTCCCTGGGGGGTGCTAATGAAAAACTGTTTTTT. Protein sequence: CASSSLGGANEKLFF.